These 4 T cell receptor beta chains were sequenced from one sample in a study of CD8 T cells in ankylosing spondylitis. TCRdb reprocessed the 5' RACE reads with MiXCR, giving one entry per CDR3 protein. The table shows a few hundred thousand distinct CDR3 sequences, with more than 15% occurring only once. The sequenced sample was blood, either unsorted or a sorted T cell fraction (not recorded which). Source of these receptors: a male donor with ankylosing spondylitis or in good health (not recorded which).

The V and J genes are TRBV6-1 and TRBJ1-1, with 9 bases fitting TRBD1. Germline V gene lookup returns CDR1 MNHNS and CDR2 SASEGT. The ends lost 2 bases at V and 5 bases at J; junction bases unmatched: 3. The CDR3 is made up of 14 amino acids. CDR3 sequence: CASSEMTGGTEAFF. CDR3 sequence (DNA): TGTGCCAGCAGTGAAATGACAGGGGGGACTGAAGCTTTCTTT.

The chain joins TRBV13 to TRBJ2-5; 12 bases are shared with TRBD2. With V trimmed by 4 bases and J by 5 bases, 8 bases remained unmatched. The CDR3 covers 16 residues. CDR1 is PRHDT and CDR2 is FYEKMQ in the germline V gene (reference sequence). The CDR3 DNA reads TGTGCCAGCAGCTCACTCTCTAGCGGGAGGGCGGAGACCCAGTACTTC. This translates into CASSSLSSGRAETQYF.

This clonotype showed up just a few times. This rearrangement joins TRBV4-1 to TRBJ2-1, with D tentatively TRBD2 (6 bases). Germline V gene sequence: CDR1 MGHRA, CDR2 YSYEKL. The V gene lost 1 base and the J gene lost 4 bases, with 20 bases spanning the gap. The CDR3 totals 18 residues. CDR3 nucleotide sequence: TGCGCCAGCAGCCAAGCCCCTTTAATAGCGGAACTTTACAATGAGCAGTTCTTC. This sequence encodes CASSQAPLIAELYNEQFF.

This clonotype occurred many times. The chain carries TRBV21-1 and TRBJ1-5; the table names TRBD1, a call not compared with the DNA. TRBV21-1 represents a pseudogene. CDR3 length: 16 residues. The CDR3 loop is CASSPGPPKGNQPQHF. The CDR3 nucleotides are TGTGCCAGCAGCCCGGGACCACCCAAGGGAAATCAGCCCCAGCATTTT.